Below are 32 T cell receptor beta chains sequenced from a single sample in a study of siplizumab effects on memory and regulatory T cells. Some clones are missing from TCRdb's copy, which holds only in-frame ones; the method was immunoSEQ multiplex PCR. The data contain approximately 60,000 clones, roughly 78% of them singletons. Sequencing input: memory CD4+ T cells sorted from blood. These receptors were taken from a human donor in good health.

The chain joins TRBV6-5 to TRBJ1-3; 9 bases line up with TRBD1. From germline, CDR1 is MNHEY and CDR2 SVGAGI. The J segment lost 8 bases and the V segment lost 7 bases, leaving 12 bases of the junction unmatched. CDR3 size: 15 residues. The CDR3 DNA reads as TGTGCCAGCACTCCGGGACAGGGTAAAGGAGACACCATATATTTT. It yields the protein CASTPGQGKGDTIYF.

The chain uses TRBV5-1 and TRBJ1-2; D is perhaps TRBD1 (6 bases). Trimming cost V 0 bases and J 0 bases, with 15 bases left between them. Looked up from germline, CDR1 is SGHRS and CDR2 is YFSETQ. The CDR3 consists of 17 residues. CDR3 sequence: CASSLAHGGQSNYGYTF. DNA for the CDR3: TGCGCCAGCAGCTTGGCTCATGGGGGGCAATCTAACTATGGCTACACCTTC.

This chain uses TRBV19 with TRBJ2-2; the match to TRBD2 covers 7 bases. The CDR3 is 17 amino acids. V lost 6 bases to trimming and J lost 6 bases; unmatched junction nucleotides: 16. Germline CDR1 is LNHDA and CDR2 is SQIVND (reference sequence). The CDR3 protein is CASRYRLGEGGSGELFF. The CDR3 DNA is TGTGCCAGTAGATACCGGTTGGGGGAGGGAGGCTCCGGGGAGCTGTTTTTT.

V is TRBV14 and J is TRBJ1-1; TRBD1 is a possible D gene (5 bases). Trimming stripped 0 bases from V and 6 bases from J, with 8 bases between. This CDR3 spans 13 amino acids. Germline CDR1 SGHDN, CDR2 FVKESK. The CDR3 nucleotides read TGTGCCAGCAGCCAAGATCTCAGGGCTGAAGCTTTCTTT. Translated, it gives CASSQDLRAEAFF.

J is TRBJ2-3 and V is TRBV7-7; possibly TRBD2 for D (5 bases). V gave up 2 bases and J gave up 0 bases, with 9 bases separating them. Per the germline V gene, CDR1 is SSHAT and CDR2 is FNYEAQ (reference sequence). The CDR3 sequence is 15 residues long. The CDR3 coding sequence is TGTGCCAGCAGCTTAACGGGGTTGAGCACAGATACGCAGTATTTT. Residues: CASSLTGLSTDTQYF.

The V gene is TRBV15, the J gene TRBJ1-4, with D uncertain. This CDR3 is 15 amino acids long. Germline V CDR1 and CDR2: LNHNV, YYDKDF (reference sequence). Trimming took 2 bases from V and 7 from J, leaving 14 bases between them. This chain's CDR3 is CATSRNRPKTEKLFF. CDR3 nucleotide sequence: TGTGCCACCAGCAGAAACCGGCCCAAGACTGAAAAACTGTTTTTT.

The chain recombines TRBV5-6 with TRBJ2-6; TRBD1 aligns across 8 bases. This CDR3 region has 17 residues. The germline gives CDR1 SGHDT, CDR2 YYEEEE. V was clipped by 5 bases and J by 0 bases; unmatched bases: 7. The CDR3 loop is CASSTGQGRSGANVLTF. The CDR3 DNA follows: TGTGCCAGCAGTACCGGACAGGGACGCTCTGGGGCCAACGTCCTGACTTTC.

This clone has more than one count but fewer than ten. This chain uses TRBV7-8 with TRBJ2-5, with a weak D call TRBD1 (5 bases). This CDR3 region has 16 residues. CDR1 and CDR2 (germline): SGHVS, FQNEAQ. Deletions cut 2 bases from V and 3 bases from J, with 16 bases between. CDR3 loop: CASSLQPGQGKETQYF. The CDR3 coding sequence is TGTGCCAGCAGCTTACAACCGGGCCAGGGAAAAGAGACCCAGTACTTC.

The gene calls are TRBV11-3 and TRBJ2-5; D gene uncertain. This CDR3 comprises 13 residues. Germline lookup yields CDR1 SGHNT and CDR2 YENEEA. Deletions cut 0 bases from V and 1 base from J, with 3 bases between. CDR3 coding DNA: TGTGCCAGCAGCTTAGAGGTCCAAGAGACCCAGTACTTC. It specifies CASSLEVQETQYF.

This sequence joins TRBV4-2 and TRBJ1-2, with a possible D match to TRBD1 (5 bases). The V end was cut by 5 bases, the J end by 3 bases, with 16 bases between. Germline V CDR1 and CDR2: LGHNA, YNFKEQ. The CDR3 runs to 15 residues. The CDR3 loop is CASSNRAPGDYGYTF. CDR3 in DNA: TGTGCCAGCAGCAACCGGGCCCCGGGGGACTATGGCTACACCTTC.

The chain couples TRBV6-1 to TRBJ1-6, with TRBD1 as a possible D gene (5 bases). Trimming pared 8 bases from V and 9 bases from J, leaving 17 bases between. There are 14 residues in the CDR3. Germline-derived CDR1 and CDR2 are MNHNS and SASEGT. The CDR3 here is CASLGGGWGSPLHF. For the CDR3, the DNA is TGTGCCAGCCTGGGCGGGGGATGGGGTTCACCCCTCCACTTT.

The gene calls are TRBV2 and TRBJ2-1; the match to TRBD1 covers 10 bases. The CDR3 spans 14 residues. The V gene end was trimmed by 6 bases and the J gene end by 5 bases; junction bases not matched to a gene: 4. The germline V gene encodes CDR1 SNHLY and CDR2 FYNNEI. CDR3 coding DNA: TGTGCCAGCAGCAGACAGGGGGCCAACAATGAGCAGTTCTTC. Translation gives CASSRQGANNEQFF.

The J gene is TRBJ2-4, the V gene TRBV2, with D possibly being TRBD2 (5 bases). Germline CDR1 SNHLY, CDR2 FYNNEI. V was shortened by 7 bases and J by 0 bases, with 10 bases between the two germline ends. This CDR3 has 14 amino acids. CDR3 sequence reads: CASTDSLAKNIQYF. The CDR3 bases are TGTGCCAGCACGGACTCTCTAGCCAAAAACATTCAGTACTTC.

CDR3 protein: CASSLGQYEQYF. Written as DNA, the CDR3 is TGTGCCAGCAGTCTGGGTCAATACGAGCAGTACTTC. The rearrangement links TRBV6-1 to TRBJ2-7; D ambiguous. V was shortened by 5 bases and J by 4 bases, with 9 bases between the two germline ends. CDR1 and CDR2 (germline): MNHNS, SASEGT. This CDR3 has 12 amino acids.

The V call is TRBV6-1, the J call TRBJ2-5; 7 bases match TRBD1. With the DNA end fitting TRBJ2-7 better, the J assignment may be wrong. The CDR3 has 14 amino acids. The germline V gene encodes CDR1 MNHNS and CDR2 SASEGT. The CDR3 coding sequence is TGTGCCAGCAGTGCCACAGGGGTTCAGTACGAGCAGTACTTC. Amino acid sequence: CASSATGVQYEQYF.

The chain carries TRBV6-1 and TRBJ1-4; D is unclear. In germline, CDR1 is MNHNS, CDR2 SASEGT. This CDR3 region has 10 residues. The V and J ends lost 8 bases and 7 bases respectively, with 5 bases between them. The CDR3 DNA reads TGTGCCAGCGACGGTGAAAAACTGTTTTTT. It specifies CASDGEKLFF.

The chain combines TRBV27 with TRBJ1-2; TRBD1 matches at 11 bases. This CDR3 has 15 residues. Germline V CDR1 and CDR2: MNHEY, SMNVEV (reference sequence). Trimming at V came to 5 bases and at J to 6 bases, leaving 8 bases not matched to a gene. The CDR3 reads CASSTRDRGINGYTF. The CDR3 nucleotides read TGTGCCAGCAGTACCCGGGACAGGGGGATAAATGGCTACACCTTC.

There are a few counts of this clone. The gene calls are TRBV28 and TRBJ2-3, with no clear D. With 4 bases removed from V and 6 bases from J, the gap between germline ends came to 23 bases. Germline loops: CDR1 MDHEN, CDR2 SYDVKM. The CDR3 is made up of 17 amino acids. The CDR3 spells CASSSPYGLVKADTQYF. The CDR3 bases are TGTGCCAGCAGTTCTCCCTATGGGCTAGTGAAAGCGGATACGCAGTATTTT.

V usage is TRBV5-4 and J usage is TRBJ2-7, with D possibly being TRBD1 or TRBD2 (5 bases each). V gave up 7 bases and J gave up 2 bases, with 16 bases separating them. Germline V gives CDR1 SGHNT, CDR2 YYREEE (reference sequence). This CDR3 spans 14 amino acids. CDR3: CASQRGSSTYEQYF. CDR3 nucleotide sequence: TGTGCCAGCCAGAGGGGCTCCTCAACCTACGAGCAGTACTTC. Drawing the rest from reference TRBV5-4 and TRBJ2-7, the complete variable domain is ETGVTQSPTHLIKTRGQQVTLRCSSQSGHNTVSWYQQALGQGPQFIFQYYREEENGRGNFPPRFSGLQFPNYSSELNVNALELDDSALYLCASQRGSSTYEQYFGPGTRLTVT.

This chain connects TRBV5-1 to TRBJ1-1; TRBD1 aligns across 7 bases. CDR3 length: 14 residues. Germline V gives CDR1 SGHRS, CDR2 YFSETQ. Losses at the gene ends were 4 bases for V and 7 bases for J; bases not matched to a gene: 10. The CDR3 bases are TGCGCCAGCAGCGGGAGCAGACAGGGACTTGAAGCTTTCTTT. It codes for CASSGSRQGLEAFF.

The V and J genes are TRBV19 and TRBJ1-2, with D tentatively TRBD1 (6 bases). The CDR3 length is 15 residues. The V gene's germline CDR1 is LNHDA and CDR2 SQIVND (reference sequence). Trimming left V 7 bases short and J 0 bases short, with 15 bases between. CDR3: CASIDKGGSNYGYTF. The CDR3 region has the DNA TGTGCCAGTATCGATAAAGGGGGGTCTAACTATGGCTACACCTTC.

J is TRBJ1-1 and V is TRBV6-5; the D gene is possibly TRBD1 (6 bases). Germline V CDR1 and CDR2: MNHEY, SVGAGI. The V and J ends lost 6 bases and 1 base respectively, with 12 bases between them. The CDR3 is 14 amino acids. The CDR3 sequence is CASSQVGGNTEAFF. The CDR3, as DNA: TGTGCCAGCAGCCAAGTAGGGGGGAACACTGAAGCTTTCTTT.

V is TRBV20-1 and J is TRBJ2-1, with D maybe TRBD1 (7 bases). This CDR3 is 11 amino acids long. Germline V CDR1 and CDR2: DFQATT, SNEGSKA (reference sequence). V shed 6 bases and J shed 10 bases, with 13 bases lying between them. The CDR3 sequence: CSASRGVEQFF. DNA of the CDR3: TGCAGTGCGAGCAGGGGGGTGGAGCAGTTCTTC.

This clone was counted a single time. The chain carries TRBV11-2 and TRBJ2-5, with D possibly being TRBD2 (6 bases). V lost 1 base and J lost 5, with 20 bases in between. The CDR3 is made up of 17 amino acids. Germline-derived CDR1 and CDR2 are SGHAT and FQNNGV. In DNA form, the CDR3 reads TGTGCCAGCAGCTTAGGACTAGGGGCGGTGTCCGGGGAGACCCAGTACTTC. Its translation is CASSLGLGAVSGETQYF.

This clone was counted only a few times. The V gene is TRBV28, the J gene TRBJ1-3; TRBD1 is a possible D gene (6 bases). Germline V CDR1 and CDR2: MDHEN, SYDVKM. The CDR3 is 16 amino acids. V dropped 7 bases and J dropped 3 bases, with 19 bases sitting between them. The CDR3 DNA sequence: TGTGCCAGCAAAAGGAGGACAGCGGCGTATGGAAACACCATATATTTT. As protein: CASKRRTAAYGNTIYF.

As concerns this clone: A read error may account for a junction end that differs from germline. The gene calls are TRBV6-1 and TRBJ1-2; no clear D gene. The length of the CDR3 is 15 residues. Germline CDR1 reads MNHNS; CDR2 reads SASEGT. The CDR3 DNA sequence: TGTGCCAGCAGTGAAGACTCGGGATCCTTCTATAGCTACACCTTC. This gives the protein CASSEDSGSFYSYTF.

This chain uses TRBV6-1 with TRBJ1-2; 9 positions agree with TRBD1. The V segment lost 3 bases and the J segment 4 bases; nucleotides outside the gene matches: 9. CDR1 and CDR2 (germline): MNHNS, SASEGT. The CDR3 extends over 16 amino acids. CDR3 protein: CASSDRDRAGGYGYTF. As DNA, the CDR3 is TGTGCCAGCAGTGATAGGGACAGGGCGGGGGGCTATGGCTACACCTTC.

The rearrangement uses TRBV4-1 and TRBJ2-1, with 11 nucleotides matching TRBD2. With V trimmed by 1 base and J by 4 bases, 6 bases remained unmatched. This CDR3 contains 17 residues. Germline V gene data show CDR1 as MGHRA and CDR2 as YSYEKL. The DNA of the CDR3 is TGCGCCAGCAGCCAAGCGACCGTAGCGGGGGGGTACAATGAGCAGTTCTTC. This sequence encodes CASSQATVAGGYNEQFF.

The V and J genes are TRBV5-6 and TRBJ1-2; maybe TRBD1 (6 bases). Germline assignment: CDR1 SGHDT and CDR2 YYEEEE. V dropped 0 bases and J dropped 4 bases, with 10 bases sitting between them. This CDR3 is built from 14 residues. The CDR3 reads CASSLGDNTYGYTF. CDR3 coding DNA: TGTGCCAGCAGCTTGGGGGACAATACCTATGGCTACACCTTC.

This clone was found once. This sequence joins TRBV18 and TRBJ1-1; weak D call: TRBD1 (5 bases). The CDR3 is 14 residues long. Trimming left V 5 bases short and J 2 bases short, with 12 bases between. CDR1 and CDR2 from the germline V gene are KGHSH and LQKENI. The CDR3 DNA sequence: TGTGCCAGCTCAGCCCAGGACATCAACACTGAAGCTTTCTTT. This codes for CASSAQDINTEAFF.

This clone was detected a few times. The rearrangement uses TRBV30 and TRBJ2-3, with D unclear. In germline, CDR1 is GTSNPN, CDR2 SVGIG (reference sequence). The CDR3 has 12 amino acids. Trimming removed 0 bases at V and 9 bases at J, with 10 bases between. This CDR3 reads CAWSVLGGTQYF. The CDR3 DNA reads TGTGCCTGGAGTGTACTGGGCGGAACGCAGTATTTT. The variable domain in full, completed from reference TRBV30 and TRBJ2-3, reads SQTIHQWPATLVQPVGSPLSLECTVEGTSNPNLYWYRQAAGRGLQLLFYSVGIGQISSEVPQNLSASRPQDRQFILSSKKLLLSDSGFYLCAWSVLGGTQYFGPGTRLTVL.

The rearrangement joins TRBV27 to TRBJ1-4; maybe TRBD1 (5 bases). Germline V lookup: CDR1 MNHEY, CDR2 SMNVEV (reference sequence). This CDR3 is 14 amino acids long. V lost 4 bases and J 8 bases, leaving 14 bases between the germline ends. The CDR3 sequence is CASSWGGLGEKLFF. The CDR3 DNA reads as TGTGCCAGCAGTTGGGGGGGTCTAGGAGAAAAACTGTTTTTT.